The clone carrying this TCR beta chain has just a few counts. Its cognate antigen is unknown. The data were taken from a study of somatic mutations in cytotoxic T cells in rheumatoid arthritis. Whole-study results and caveats: In rheumatoid arthritis patients, the slight underrepresentation of TRBV07 was not adjusted for multiple comparisons.

Method: immunoSEQ multiplex PCR; TCRdb's copy keeps in-frame clones and lacks some. Counted here are 25,000 to 30,000 clones, 82% occurring once; the ten biggest clones make up around 5%. The germline CDR1 and CDR2 sequences are GTSNPN and SVGIG (reference sequence). CDR3 length equals 14 residues. Trimming took 4 bases from V and 1 from J, leaving 13 bases between them. The sequence was collected from a man aged 45-60 years in good health. V and J are TRBV30 and TRBJ1-1, with D hard to call. The source material was CD8+ T cells sorted from blood. The CDR3 region is CAWMSPWENTEAFF. The DNA of the CDR3 is TGTGCCTGGATGTCCCCTTGGGAGAACACTGAAGCTTTCTTT.